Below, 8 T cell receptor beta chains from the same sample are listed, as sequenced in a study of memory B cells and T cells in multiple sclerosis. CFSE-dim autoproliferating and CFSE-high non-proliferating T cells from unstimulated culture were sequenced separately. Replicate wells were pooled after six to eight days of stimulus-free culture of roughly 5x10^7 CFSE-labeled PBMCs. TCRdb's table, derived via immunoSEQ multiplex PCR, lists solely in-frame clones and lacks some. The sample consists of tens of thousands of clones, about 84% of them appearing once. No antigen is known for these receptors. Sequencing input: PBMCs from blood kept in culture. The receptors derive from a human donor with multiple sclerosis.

CDR3 region: CASSQVGSGTKNIQYF. For the CDR3, the DNA is TGCGCCAGCAGCCAAGTGGGTAGCGGGACGAAAAACATTCAGTACTTC. The rearrangement links TRBV4-1 to TRBJ2-4; 8 bases map to TRBD2. The CDR3 totals 16 residues. Per germline, CDR1 MGHRA and CDR2 YSYEKL. With 1 base clipped from V and 4 bases from J, the junction kept 6 bases outside the gene matches.

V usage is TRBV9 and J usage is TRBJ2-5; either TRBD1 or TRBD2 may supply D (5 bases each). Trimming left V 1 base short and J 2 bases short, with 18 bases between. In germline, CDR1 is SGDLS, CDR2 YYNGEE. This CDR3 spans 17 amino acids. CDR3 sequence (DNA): TGTGCCAGCAGCGTATCAGGGACGACAGTGGGACAAGAGACCCAGTACTTC. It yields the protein CASSVSGTTVGQETQYF.

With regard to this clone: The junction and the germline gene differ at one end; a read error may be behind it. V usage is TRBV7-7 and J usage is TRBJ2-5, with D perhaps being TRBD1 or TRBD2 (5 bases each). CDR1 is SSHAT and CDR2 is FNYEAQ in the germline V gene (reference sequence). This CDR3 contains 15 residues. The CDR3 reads CASSLAGGGPETQYF. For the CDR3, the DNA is TGTGCTAGCAGCTTAGCAGGTGGGGGACCAGAGACCCAGTACTTC.

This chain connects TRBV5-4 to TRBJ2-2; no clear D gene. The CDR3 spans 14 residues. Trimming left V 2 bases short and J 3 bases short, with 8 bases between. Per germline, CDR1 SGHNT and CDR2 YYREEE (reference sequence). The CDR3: CASSLSTHTGELFF. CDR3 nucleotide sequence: TGTGCCAGCAGCTTAAGTACGCACACCGGGGAGCTGTTTTTT.

DNA of the CDR3: TGTGCCAGCACCGATGGGGTCCTGTACCAAGAGACCCAGTACTTC. This sequence encodes CASTDGVLYQETQYF. The chain has TRBV2 and TRBJ2-5; D unclear. V gave up 7 bases and J gave up 0 bases, with 15 bases separating them. Germline CDR1 is SNHLY and CDR2 is FYNNEI. The CDR3 runs 15 residues.

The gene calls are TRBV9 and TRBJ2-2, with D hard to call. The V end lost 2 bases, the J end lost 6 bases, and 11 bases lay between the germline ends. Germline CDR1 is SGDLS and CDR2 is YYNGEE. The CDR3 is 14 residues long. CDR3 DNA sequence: TGTGCCAGCAGCGTCCTCTGGGGTTCCGGGGAGCTGTTTTTT. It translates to CASSVLWGSGELFF.

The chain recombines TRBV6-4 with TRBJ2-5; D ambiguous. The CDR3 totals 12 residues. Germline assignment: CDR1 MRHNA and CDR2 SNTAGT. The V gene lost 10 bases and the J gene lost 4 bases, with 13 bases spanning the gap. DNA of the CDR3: TGTGCCAACTACGAGAGCACAGAGACCCAGTACTTC. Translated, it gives CANYESTETQYF.

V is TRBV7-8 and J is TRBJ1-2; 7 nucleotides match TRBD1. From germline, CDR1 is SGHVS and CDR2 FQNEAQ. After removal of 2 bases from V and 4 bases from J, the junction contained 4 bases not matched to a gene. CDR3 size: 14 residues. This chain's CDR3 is CASSLPGTAYGYTF. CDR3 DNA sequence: TGTGCCAGCAGCTTACCCGGGACAGCCTATGGCTACACCTTC. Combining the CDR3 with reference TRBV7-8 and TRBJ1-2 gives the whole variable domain GAGVSQSPRYKVAKRGQDVALRCDPISGHVSLFWYQQALGQGPEFLTYFQNEAQLDKSGLPSDRFFAERPEGSVSTLKIQRTQQEDSAVYLCASSLPGTAYGYTFGSGTRLTVV.